This T cell receptor beta chain came from a study of T-cell reconstitution after alpha-beta-depleted transplantation in children. Study-wide findings and caveats: T-cell numbers and diversity one year post-transplant derived largely from freshly generated T cells. From surviving recipient T cells and thymic progenitors came the high day-60 TCRbeta diversity observed in some patients. At around two months after transplant, the alpha-beta T cells were reportedly derived from several hundred expanded clones that came from non-depleted graft cells.

As it was prepared, the TCRbeta library received unique molecular identifiers. From the PCR reads, TCRdb called clonotypes with MiXCR, one entry per CDR3 protein. The sample yields under 450,000 distinct CDR3 sequences, around 15% seen once. As concerns this clonotype: What it binds is not known.

This TCR derives from a boy younger than two who had a stem cell transplant for Wiskott-Aldrich syndrome, so the T cells may come from the graft donor. The material sequenced was PBMCs, mostly from graft donor cells, taken 360 days after TCRalphabeta/CD19-depleted stem cell transplant.

The CDR3 region has the DNA TGTGCCAGCAGACCCGATACAGGGGTCGTATTCAATGAGCAGTTCTTC. Translating it yields CASRPDTGVVFNEQFF. The chain has TRBV2 and TRBJ2-1, with 7 bases fitting TRBD1. V shed 6 bases and J 6 bases; nucleotides not matched to a gene: 14. CDR1 SNHLY and CDR2 FYNNEI come from the germline V gene. The CDR3 totals 16 residues.